This is a list of T cell receptor beta chains from one sample in a study of OX40 agonist ivuxolimab in advanced cancers. The method was immunoSEQ multiplex PCR; TCRdb's version includes in-frame clones alone and lacks a portion of them. The table has roughly 14,000 clones, approximately 72% seen once. The starting material was CD4+ or CD8+ T cells sorted from blood, obtained in a trial of the OX40 agonist ivuxolimab. These receptors all come from an adult with an advanced solid tumor such as melanoma, head and neck, liver or kidney cancer. Both conserved end residues are trimmed from each CDR3. A D gene is named only where the DNA matches it firmly.

J gene,CDR3 length,D gene,V gene,CDR3 protein
TRBJ1-1,12,NA,TRBV2,ASRVQGGNTEAF
TRBJ1-4,13,TRBD1,TRBV2,ASIRGQGNNEKLF
TRBJ1-2,11,NA,TRBV15,ATSRGQAAGYT
TRBJ2-1,14,NA,TRBV4-1,ASSQVGEAASDEQF
TRBJ2-5,12,NA,TRBV4-1,ASSHLLEPGTQY
TRBJ2-5,14,NA,TRBV27,ASSPFQSTLQETQY
TRBJ1-5,12,TRBD1,TRBV30,AWSGTGVGQPQH
TRBJ2-1,13,TRBD2,TRBV30,AWSYGGSSYNEQF
TRBJ1-1,11,NA,TRBV9,ASSVGGSTEAF
TRBJ1-5,14,NA,TRBV25-1,ASRTRKESSNQPQH
TRBJ2-7,11,NA,TRBV19,ASSILPGYEQY
TRBJ1-2,9,NA,TRBV20-1,SARPFWGDT
TRBJ2-3,13,TRBD1,TRBV7-8,ASSAFRGRADTQY
TRBJ2-1,11,NA,TRBV5-6,ASSLGSYNEQF
TRBJ2-6,17,NA,TRBV9,ASSGQERIVAGGANVLT
TRBJ1-4,12,NA,TRBV28,ASSSQGISEKLF
TRBJ2-1,12,TRBD2,TRBV6-4,ASSPGLASDEQF
TRBJ2-7,12,NA,TRBV11-2,ASSLQDVGYEQY
TRBJ2-2,10,NA,TRBV30,AWTQGSGELF
TRBJ1-3,13,NA,TRBV25-1,ASSESADSGNTIY
TRBJ2-4,11,TRBD2,TRBV27,ASRPGLAGVQY
TRBJ2-2,15,TRBD1,TRBV7-6,ASSLTGQVPNTGELF
TRBJ2-3,15,NA,TRBV10-1,ASSESLREDRTDTQY
TRBJ2-7,11,NA,TRBV29-1,SVVPTATYEQY
TRBJ2-5,14,TRBD2,TRBV5-6,ASSPGLGAGLETQY
TRBJ2-7,11,NA,TRBV6-6,ASTLGGTYEQY
TRBJ2-3,10,NA,TRBV6-5,ASSPVGDTQY
TRBJ2-3,14,NA,TRBV7-6,ASSLVGIPSTDTQY
TRBJ1-1,12,NA,TRBV4-2,ASSQDWDNTEAF
TRBJ2-3,14,NA,TRBV9,ASSVAEFYPTDTQY
TRBJ1-1,13,NA,TRBV19,ASRRRGFQDTEAF
TRBJ2-1,12,NA,TRBV7-2,ASSSLQGGDEQF
TRBJ2-7,11,NA,TRBV7-6,ASSPGPNYEQY
TRBJ1-2,13,NA,TRBV7-9,ASIIGKAPNYGYT
TRBJ2-1,12,TRBD1,TRBV7-6,ASSPTGVYNEQF
TRBJ2-3,11,NA,TRBV14,ASSQSSTDTQY
TRBJ1-1,12,NA,TRBV4-1,ASSLGGAYTEAF
TRBJ1-2,15,TRBD1,TRBV7-2,ASSPQGGTLANYGYT
TRBJ2-7,16,TRBD2,TRBV28,ASSFPTPGGRAYEEQY
TRBJ1-2,12,NA,TRBV5-6,ASSLDGAPGGYT
TRBJ1-3,14,TRBD1,TRBV9,ASSPGQGAQGNTIY
TRBJ2-2,13,NA,TRBV6-6,ASSLIPGTTGELF
TRBJ2-2,10,NA,TRBV13,ASSSSTGELF
TRBJ2-3,15,NA,TRBV9,ASSLSFEPTSTDTQY
TRBJ1-6,11,NA,TRBV4-2,ASSQEHISPLH
NA,12,NA,TRBV5-6,ASSFGGTTYEQY
TRBJ2-1,13,TRBD1,TRBV9,ASYPGTGAYNEQF
TRBJ2-1,15,TRBD2,TRBV27,ASSYMGLALSYNEQF
TRBJ1-3,13,NA,TRBV19,ASSRGLSSGNTIY
TRBJ2-7,15,TRBD2,TRBV7-9,ASSLPALAGGNYEQY
TRBJ2-1,13,TRBD1,TRBV5-6,ASSSPGQGANEQF
TRBJ1-5,12,TRBD1,TRBV27,ASSLGQANQPQH
TRBJ2-3,13,NA,TRBV9,ASSVDGLRTDTQY
TRBJ1-1,13,TRBD1,TRBV9,ASSARQGLNTEAF
TRBJ2-7,10,NA,TRBV27,ASSPSGYEQY
TRBJ1-3,14,NA,TRBV5-8,ASSQDFGFSGNTIY
TRBJ2-3,11,NA,TRBV6-5,ASSYSKSDTQY